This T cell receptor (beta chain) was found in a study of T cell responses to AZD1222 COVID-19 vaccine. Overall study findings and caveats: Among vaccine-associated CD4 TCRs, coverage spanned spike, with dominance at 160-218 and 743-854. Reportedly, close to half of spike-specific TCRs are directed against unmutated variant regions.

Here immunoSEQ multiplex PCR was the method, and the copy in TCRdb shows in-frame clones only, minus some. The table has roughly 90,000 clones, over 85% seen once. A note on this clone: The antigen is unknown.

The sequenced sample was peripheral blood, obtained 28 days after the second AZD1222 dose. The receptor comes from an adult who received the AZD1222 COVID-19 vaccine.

For the CDR3, the DNA is TGTGCCAGTAGTATTTTAGGGGCGAAAGCTAGCACAGATACGCAGTATTTT. Translated, it gives CASSILGAKASTDTQYF. This chain links TRBV19 with TRBJ2-3, with a weak D call TRBD1 (5 bases). The CDR3 is 17 amino acids. CDR1 LNHDA and CDR2 SQIVND come from the germline V gene (reference sequence). Deletions cut 3 bases from V and 0 bases from J, with 16 bases between.